The present T cell receptor beta chain was sequenced within a study of beta chain features in type 1 diabetes. Isolated RNA was reverse transcribed in full, so expressed TCRB transcripts were sequenced. Naive, central memory and regulatory T cell samples averaged roughly 3.7 million reads. Sequencing was performed with immunoSEQ multiplex PCR; in TCRdb, only in-frame clones are kept and a portion is missing. The sample carries hundreds of thousands of clones, over 25% recorded once. Study-level findings and limits: Any HLA effect on TCRB rearrangement was left unresolved by small sub-analyses.

Concerning this clone: Its antigen is still unknown.

The trim removed 4 bases at V and 4 bases at J, leaving 3 bases unmatched. CDR1 is SGHNT, CDR2 YENEEA, per germline. The CDR3 consists of 15 residues. This sequence was found in a man between 18 and 29 years old in good health. Sequenced: naive CD4+ T cells from blood. The chain carries TRBV11-3 and TRBJ2-3, with 12 bases that match TRBD1. The CDR3, as DNA: TGTGCCAGCAGCTCGGGACAGGGGGCGGCAGATACGCAGTATTTT. Its translation: CASSSGQGAADTQYF.